The sequence of this T cell receptor beta chain was determined in a study of blood T cell repertoires in COVID-19. On the study more broadly: Nucleic acid was either cDNA or gDNA, and it came from T cells, B-cell-depleted T cells, or PBMCs.

Sequenced by immunoSEQ multiplex PCR; TCRdb stores in-frame clones only, minus some. The sample records 250,000 to 400,000 clones, approximately 87% being singletons. Enrolled during active infection, Seattle patients were then followed longitudinally. Trimming cost V 4 bases and J 4 bases; bases outside gene matches: 7. The CDR3 is 15 residues long. Germline CDR1 GTSNPN, CDR2 SVGIG (reference sequence). The chain employs TRBV30 and TRBJ1-1, with 12 bases aligning to TRBD1. The TCR comes from a woman in her 30s with COVID-19, enrolled during active disease. Sequencing was performed on peripheral blood. Written as DNA, the CDR3 is TGTGCCTGGACCCGGGACAGGGGGCCTAGCACTGAAGCTTTCTTT. This translates into CAWTRDRGPSTEAFF.